These 10 T cell receptor beta chains were all obtained from the same sample, sequenced in a study of T cell responses to AZD1222 COVID-19 vaccine. The assay was immunoSEQ multiplex PCR, and TCRdb's table has in-frame clones only and misses some. The sample has some 160,000 clones; approximately 88% are singletons. The starting material was peripheral blood, obtained 28 days after the second AZD1222 dose. Every receptor here comes from an adult who received the AZD1222 COVID-19 vaccine.

V gene TRBV18 combines with J gene TRBJ2-7, with TRBD1 matching over 7 bases. Trimming cost V 3 bases and J 3 bases; bases outside gene matches: 5. This CDR3 region has 14 residues. Germline V CDR1 and CDR2: KGHSH, LQKENI. The CDR3 coding sequence is TGTGCCAGCTCACCTGGGACAGATTTCTACGAGCAGTACTTC. This translates into CASSPGTDFYEQYF.

This chain joins TRBV7-9 and TRBJ1-2; 7 positions agree with TRBD1. The CDR3 extends over 15 amino acids. The V gene end was trimmed by 4 bases and the J gene end by 0 bases; junction bases not matched to a gene: 5. Germline-derived CDR1 and CDR2 are SEHNR and FQNEAQ (reference sequence). CDR3 amino acids: CASSWNRGPNYGYTF. The CDR3 DNA follows: TGTGCCAGCAGCTGGAACAGGGGCCCTAACTATGGCTACACCTTC. The full variable domain, in which reference TRBV7-9 and TRBJ1-2 provide the parts outside the CDR3, is DTGVSQNPRHKITKRGQNVTFRCDPISEHNRLYWYRQTLGQGPEFLTYFQNEAQLEKSRLLSDRFSAERPKGSFSTLEIQRTEQGDSAMYLCASSWNRGPNYGYTFGSGTRLTVV.

The V and J genes are TRBV2 and TRBJ2-2; D call uncertain. Germline loops: CDR1 SNHLY, CDR2 FYNNEI. There are 15 residues in the CDR3. Trimming took 6 bases from V and 0 from J, leaving 11 bases between them. CDR3 DNA: TGTGCCAGCAGGGTGGACGGCGCGAACACCGGGGAGCTGTTTTTT. It encodes CASRVDGANTGELFF. The complete variable domain, with remaining parts taken from reference TRBV2 and TRBJ2-2, reads EPEVTQTPSHQVTQMGQEVILRCVPISNHLYFYWYRQILGQKVEFLVSFYNNEISEKSEIFDDQFSVERPDGSNFTLKIRSTKLEDSAMYFCASRVDGANTGELFFGEGSRLTVL.

The rearrangement links TRBV2 to TRBJ2-1; 8 nucleotides match TRBD1. Germline V CDR1 and CDR2: SNHLY, FYNNEI. The CDR3 contains 15 residues. The junction had 13 bases not matched to a gene; V was cut back by 7 bases and J by 8 bases. This chain's CDR3 is CASTPRDRSVDEQFF. The DNA of the CDR3 is TGTGCCAGCACCCCCCGGGACAGGTCAGTGGATGAGCAGTTCTTC.

The gene calls are TRBV4-2 and TRBJ1-2, with D maybe TRBD1 (6 bases). The CDR3 runs 17 residues. Trimming cost V 6 bases and J 4 bases, with 24 bases left between them. The germline V gene encodes CDR1 LGHNA and CDR2 YNFKEQ. This chain's CDR3 is CASRQKSRDTFFYGYTF. The CDR3 DNA is TGTGCCAGCAGACAAAAATCCCGGGACACCTTCTTCTATGGCTACACCTTC.

Written as DNA, the CDR3 is TGTGCCAGCTTTCAAGAGACCCAGTACTTC. Translated: CASFQETQYF. The chain employs TRBV25-1 and TRBJ2-5; D remains ambiguous. Trimming cost V 8 bases and J 2 bases, with 3 bases left between them. Germline CDR1 and CDR2: MGHDK and SYGVNS. The CDR3 covers 10 residues.

The chain links TRBV11-2 to TRBJ1-1; no clear D gene. Germline V gene sequence: CDR1 SGHAT, CDR2 FQNNGV. Trimming removed 4 bases at V and 5 bases at J, with 17 bases between. This CDR3 is 15 amino acids long. The CDR3 protein is CASSSVRGLGTEAFF. The CDR3 DNA sequence: TGTGCCAGCAGCTCGGTCCGAGGGTTGGGGACTGAAGCTTTCTTT.

As regards this clone: The junction differs from germline at one of its ends, possibly a read error. V usage is TRBV6-5 and J usage is TRBJ1-2; D ambiguous. The CDR3 runs 11 residues. Per the germline V gene, CDR1 is MNHEY and CDR2 is SVGAGI. CDR3 region: CASSYDKALRF. The CDR3 bases are TGTGCCAGCAGTTACGACAAGGCTTTAAGGTTC.

The chain recombines TRBV9 with TRBJ2-5, with D perhaps being TRBD1 or TRBD2 (6 bases each). The germline V gene encodes CDR1 SGDLS and CDR2 YYNGEE. This CDR3 region has 16 residues. The V end was cut by 4 bases, the J end by 5 bases, with 21 bases between. The CDR3 protein is CASSPMGGGVRETQYF. The CDR3 DNA is TGTGCCAGCAGCCCGATGGGGGGCGGGGTCCGGGAGACCCAGTACTTC. Full variable domain (remainder filled in from reference TRBV9 and TRBJ2-5): DSGVTQTPKHLITATGQRVTLRCSPRSGDLSVYWYQQSLDQGLQFLIQYYNGEERAKGNILERFSAQQFPDLHSELNLSSLELGDSALYFCASSPMGGGVRETQYFGPGTRLLVL.

V is TRBV7-2 and J is TRBJ1-1; a possible D gene is TRBD1 (5 bases). The CDR3 length is 14 residues. Trimming pared 1 base from V and 7 bases from J, leaving 13 bases between. In germline, CDR1 is SGHTA, CDR2 FQGNSA. The CDR3 loop is CASSLGRQILEAFF. The DNA of the CDR3 is TGTGCCAGCAGCTTAGGACGACAGATTCTTGAAGCTTTCTTT. The variable domain in full, completed from reference TRBV7-2 and TRBJ1-1, reads GAGVSQSPSNKVTEKGKDVELRCDPISGHTALYWYRQSLGQGLEFLIYFQGNSAPDKSGLPSDRFSAERTGGSVSTLTIQRTQQEDSAVYLCASSLGRQILEAFFGQGTRLTVV.